The rows below give T cell receptor beta chains drawn from one sample of a study of cytomegalovirus exposure and HLA in healthy donors. Profiling relied on immunoSEQ multiplex PCR, and the TCRdb table lists in-frame clones only, not all of them. The sample lists about 160,000 clones; about 72% were seen once. The sample was PBMCs. The source is a man aged 45-65 years in good health and CMV-seropositive. The CDR3 runs from the conserved cysteine through the conserved F or W. Each record gives: D gene, clone size, V gene, J gene, CDR3 DNA, CDR3 protein. A D gene is named only where the DNA matches it firmly. Size is omitted from some rows. Given values are once, few, many or a class for expanded clones.

d_call: TRBD2
clone_size: .
v_call: TRBV7-9
j_call: TRBJ2-3
cdr3_nt: TGTGCCAGCAGCTTTAGCGGGGGGGCCACAGATACGCAGTATTTT
cdr3_aa: CASSFSGGATDTQYF

d_call: .
clone_size: .
v_call: TRBV27
j_call: TRBJ1-2
cdr3_nt: TGTGCCAGCAGTTTGAAGGGTTGGCCGGGATATGGCTACACCTTC
cdr3_aa: CASSLKGWPGYGYTF

d_call: TRBD2
clone_size: .
v_call: TRBV19
j_call: TRBJ2-1
cdr3_nt: TGTGCCAGTAGTATCCCAACTAGCGGGGCTGAGCAGTTCTTC
cdr3_aa: CASSIPTSGAEQFF

d_call: .
clone_size: few
v_call: TRBV28
j_call: TRBJ2-2
cdr3_nt: TGTGCCAGCAGTCCCCCAGGAGGGGGGGGAACCGGGGAGCTGTTTTTT
cdr3_aa: CASSPPGGGGTGELFF

d_call: .
clone_size: .
v_call: TRBV4-3
j_call: TRBJ1-2
cdr3_nt: TGCGCCAGCAGCAAAGGGGAGGGGCGCAACTATGGCTACACCTTC
cdr3_aa: CASSKGEGRNYGYTF

d_call: .
clone_size: few
v_call: TRBV11-2
j_call: TRBJ1-2
cdr3_nt: TGTGCCAGCAGCTTGGGAGGGACGAGTGTCTATGGCTACACCTTC
cdr3_aa: CASSLGGTSVYGYTF

d_call: .
clone_size: .
v_call: TRBV19
j_call: TRBJ2-3
cdr3_nt: TGTGCCAGTAGTATAGATCGGCAGGTCACAGATACGCAGTATTTT
cdr3_aa: CASSIDRQVTDTQYF

d_call: .
clone_size: .
v_call: TRBV9
j_call: TRBJ1-4
cdr3_nt: TGTGCCAGCAGCGTAGGGGGCCAAACTAATGAAAAACTGTTTTTT
cdr3_aa: CASSVGGQTNEKLFF

d_call: .
clone_size: .
v_call: TRBV28
j_call: TRBJ2-7
cdr3_nt: TGTGCCAGCAGCTACCCACTGTGGGGGCAGGGCTACGAGCAGTACTTC
cdr3_aa: CASSYPLWGQGYEQYF

d_call: TRBD1
clone_size: .
v_call: TRBV6-5
j_call: TRBJ1-1
cdr3_nt: TGTGCCAGCAGTTACCACAGACAGGGGGAAAGGGCTGAAGCTTTCTTT
cdr3_aa: CASSYHRQGERAEAFF

d_call: .
clone_size: few
v_call: TRBV9
j_call: TRBJ2-4
cdr3_nt: TGTGCCAGCAGCCCCTGGGGGGTGGGTAGGGAAAACATTCAGTACTTC
cdr3_aa: CASSPWGVGRENIQYF

d_call: TRBD1
clone_size: .
v_call: TRBV11-2
j_call: TRBJ2-7
cdr3_nt: TGTGCCAGCAGTCCAAAGACAGGGATGGACGAGCAGTACTTC
cdr3_aa: CASSPKTGMDEQYF

d_call: .
clone_size: .
v_call: TRBV4-1
j_call: TRBJ1-5
cdr3_nt: TGCGCCAGCAGCCAAGGGACAGCTTATAGCAATCAGCCCCAGCATTTT
cdr3_aa: CASSQGTAYSNQPQHF

d_call: .
clone_size: .
v_call: TRBV2
j_call: TRBJ2-2
cdr3_nt: TGTGCCAGCAGTGACGGCCTCAGAGGGACCGGGGAGCTGTTTTTT
cdr3_aa: CASSDGLRGTGELFF

d_call: TRBD1
clone_size: .
v_call: TRBV7-9
j_call: TRBJ1-1
cdr3_nt: TGTGCCAGCAGCTCCTCGACAGGGAACGAAGCTTTCTTT
cdr3_aa: CASSSSTGNEAFF

d_call: .
clone_size: .
v_call: TRBV29-1
j_call: TRBJ1-1
cdr3_nt: TGCAGCGTGGCACAGGGAGGGAGCACTGAAGCTTTCTTT
cdr3_aa: CSVAQGGSTEAFF

d_call: TRBD1
clone_size: once
v_call: TRBV4-1
j_call: TRBJ1-5
cdr3_nt: TGCGCCAGCAGCCTCTCGGGGACAGCCATCAATCAGCCCCAGCATTTT
cdr3_aa: CASSLSGTAINQPQHF

d_call: TRBD1
clone_size: .
v_call: TRBV6-1
j_call: TRBJ2-5
cdr3_nt: TGTGCCGTCCCCAGGACAGGGCGAGAGACCCAGTACTTC
cdr3_aa: CAVPRTGRETQYF

d_call: .
clone_size: .
v_call: TRBV7-3
j_call: TRBJ2-2
cdr3_nt: TGTGCCAGCAGCTTAACGTTTGGAGCCGGCGGGGAGCTGTTTTTT
cdr3_aa: CASSLTFGAGGELFF

d_call: TRBD1
clone_size: .
v_call: TRBV2
j_call: TRBJ1-1
cdr3_nt: TGTGCCAGCAACCACCGGGACAGACAACCAGAAGCTTTCTTT
cdr3_aa: CASNHRDRQPEAFF